This is a list of T cell receptor beta chains from one sample in a study of molecular identifiers for immune sequencing clone quantification. TCRdb reprocessed the PCR reads with MiXCR, giving one entry per CDR3 protein. The sample has a few hundred thousand distinct CDR3 sequences; 24% are singletons. The material sequenced was naive CD8+ T cells from blood, with Jurkat cell RNA spiked in. The origin of the receptors is a human donor in good health. Some libraries in this study had Jurkat cell RNA spiked in. Each CDR3 is given with its conserved first and last residue. A D gene is named only where the DNA matches it firmly. Size is stated for part of the rows, as once, few or many counts, or as a class when the clone is expanded.

V: TRBV30; D: TRBD2; J: TRBJ2-2; length: 16; size: NA; CDR3: CAWSLAGPANTGQLYF; DNA: TGTGCCTGGAGTCTAGCGGGGCCTGCAAACACCGGGCAGCTCTACTTT
V: TRBV2; D: TRBD2; J: TRBJ2-5; length: 12; size: NA; CDR3: CASRGGQETQYF; DNA: TGTGCCAGCCGCGGGGGTCAAGAGACCCAGTACTTC
V: TRBV4-1; D: NA; J: TRBJ1-3; length: 13; size: many; CDR3: CASSIKGGNTIYF; DNA: TGCGCCAGCAGCATAAAAGGGGGAAACACCATATATTTT
V: TRBV7-9; D: NA; J: TRBJ2-3; length: 16; size: NA; CDR3: CASGGFGGVHTDTQYF; DNA: TGTGCCAGCGGGGGCTTTGGGGGAGTTCACACAGATACGCAGTATTTT
V: TRBV4-3; D: NA; J: TRBJ2-6; length: 17; size: many; CDR3: CASSQVGDLSGANVLTF; DNA: TGCGCCAGCAGCCAAGTTGGTGACCTTTCCGGGGCCAACGTCCTGACTTTC
V: TRBV29-1; D: TRBD2; J: TRBJ2-3; length: 16; size: many; CDR3: CSVELMREPSTDTQYF; DNA: TGCAGCGTTGAATTAATGCGGGAGCCGAGCACAGATACGCAGTATTTT
V: TRBV7-3; D: NA; J: TRBJ2-7; length: 15; size: NA; CDR3: CASSLTGDPMSAQYF; DNA: TGTGCCAGCAGCTTAACGGGGGACCCAATGTCCGCGCAGTACTTC
V: TRBV15; D: NA; J: TRBJ1-1; length: 15; size: many; CDR3: CATSRAPGDFGEAFF; DNA: TGTGCCACCAGCAGAGCCCCGGGGGATTTTGGGGAAGCTTTCTTT
V: TRBV6-5; D: TRBD1; J: TRBJ1-1; length: 12; size: many; CDR3: CASSPPGQQTFF; DNA: TGTGCCAGCAGTCCCCCGGGACAGCAAACTTTCTTT
V: TRBV4-3; D: TRBD1; J: TRBJ2-7; length: 14; size: NA; CDR3: CASSPLPLGQEQYF; DNA: TGCGCCAGCAGCCCACTCCCGCTGGGACAGGAGCAGTACTTC
V: TRBV20-1; D: TRBD1; J: TRBJ2-1; length: 14; size: few; CDR3: CRANRDRFDGEQFF; DNA: TGCAGGGCAAACCGGGACAGGTTCGATGGTGAGCAGTTCTTC
V: TRBV11-2; D: NA; J: TRBJ2-2; length: 16; size: few; CDR3: CASSLGVGGNTGELFF; DNA: TGTGCCAGCAGCTTAGGAGTTGGAGGGAACACCGGGGAGCTGTTTTTT
V: TRBV19; D: NA; J: TRBJ2-7; length: 15; size: NA; CDR3: CASSLLAGMVEEQYF; DNA: TGTGCCAGTAGTCTATTGGCTGGGATGGTCGAGGAGCAGTACTTC
V: TRBV20-1; D: NA; J: TRBJ2-7; length: 15; size: NA; CDR3: CSARLGRGLPYEQYF; DNA: TGCAGTGCTAGACTCGGCCGGGGACTCCCCTACGAGCAGTACTTC
V: TRBV7-2; D: TRBD1; J: TRBJ2-7; length: 17; size: few; CDR3: CASSQSTVDRGSYEQYF; DNA: TGTGCCAGCAGCCAGAGCACCGTGGACAGGGGCTCCTACGAGCAGTACTTC
V: TRBV5-5; D: TRBD2; J: TRBJ2-3; length: 16; size: NA; CDR3: CASSLAREGRSDTQYF; DNA: TGTGCCAGCAGCTTGGCACGGGAGGGCCGTTCAGATACGCAGTATTTT
V: TRBV19; D: NA; J: TRBJ2-7; length: 14; size: NA; CDR3: CASSFRTVDYEQYF; DNA: TGTGCCAGTAGTTTCCGGACAGTTGACTACGAGCAGTACTTC
V: TRBV21-1; D: NA; J: TRBJ2-3; length: 15; size: NA; CDR3: CASSRSGSGADTQYF; DNA: TGTGCCAGCAGCAGAAGCGGGAGTGGGGCAGATACGCAGTATTTT
V: TRBV20-1; D: NA; J: TRBJ2-7; length: 13; size: few; CDR3: CSARQDASYEQYF; DNA: TGCAGTGCTAGACAGGATGCGTCCTACGAGCAGTACTTC
V: TRBV7-9; D: NA; J: TRBJ1-4; length: 14; size: NA; CDR3: CASSLFSLNEKLFF; DNA: TGTGCCAGCAGCTTATTCAGTCTTAATGAAAAACTGTTTTTT
V: TRBV6-5; D: NA; J: TRBJ2-3; length: 14; size: many; CDR3: CASSDRSSTDTQYF; DNA: TGTGCCAGCAGCGACAGGTCCTCCACAGATACGCAGTATTTT
V: TRBV2; D: TRBD2; J: TRBJ2-3; length: 15; size: NA; CDR3: CASSDDSGGADTQYF; DNA: TGTGCCAGCAGTGATGATAGCGGGGGGGCAGATACGCAGTATTTT
V: TRBV28; D: NA; J: TRBJ1-2; length: 14; size: NA; CDR3: CAIPDPGKNYGYTF; DNA: TGTGCCATCCCGGACCCGGGGAAAAACTATGGCTACACCTTC
V: TRBV4-3; D: NA; J: TRBJ2-5; length: 14; size: NA; CDR3: CASSQDGAHETQYF; DNA: TGCGCCAGCAGCCAAGATGGGGCCCATGAGACCCAGTACTTC
V: TRBV11-2; D: NA; J: TRBJ2-7; length: 13; size: many; CDR3: CASSPGPPYEQYF; DNA: TGTGCCAGCAGCCCCGGACCCCCCTACGAGCAGTACTTC
V: TRBV5-1; D: NA; J: TRBJ2-7; length: 11; size: NA; CDR3: CASSSGNEQYF; DNA: TGCGCCAGCAGCTCAGGCAACGAGCAGTACTTC
V: TRBV14; D: NA; J: TRBJ1-2; length: 15; size: NA; CDR3: CASSEVGTSLLSYTF; DNA: TGTGCCAGCAGCGAAGTCGGGACGTCCCTTCTGAGCTACACCTTC
V: TRBV29-1; D: NA; J: TRBJ1-5; length: 14; size: many; CDR3: CSVEKGLVTQPQHF; DNA: TGCAGCGTTGAAAAGGGGCTCGTAACCCAGCCCCAGCATTTT
V: TRBV6-2/TRBV6-3; D: NA; J: TRBJ2-3; length: 15; size: few; CDR3: CASSYWSPSTDTQYF; DNA: TGTGCCAGCAGTTACTGGAGTCCTAGCACAGATACGCAGTATTTT
V: TRBV19; D: NA; J: TRBJ1-2; length: 15; size: NA; CDR3: CASSIVTAKHYGYTF; DNA: TGTGCCAGTAGTATAGTTACGGCGAAACACTATGGCTACACCTTC
V: TRBV6-2/TRBV6-3; D: TRBD1; J: TRBJ1-5; length: 14; size: many; CDR3: CASNPQGRNQPQHF; DNA: TGTGCCAGCAATCCACAGGGGCGCAATCAGCCCCAGCATTTT
V: TRBV7-9; D: NA; J: TRBJ2-7; length: 12; size: many; CDR3: CASSLKGYEQYF; DNA: TGTGCCAGCAGCTTAAAGGGGTACGAGCAGTACTTC
V: TRBV4-3; D: NA; J: TRBJ2-7; length: 17; size: NA; CDR3: CASSQDARGSTNYEQYF; DNA: TGCGCCAGCAGCCAAGACGCGCGAGGGTCGACCAACTACGAGCAGTACTTC